What follows describes a single T cell receptor beta chain. The CDR3 is 11 amino acids. The germline V gene encodes CDR1 DFQATT and CDR2 SNEGSKA (reference sequence). The germline V and J ends were trimmed by 5 bases and 5 bases, with 10 bases remaining between them. This entry comes from a study of blood T cell repertoires in COVID-19. Study summary: PBMCs, B-cell-depleted T cells, or T cells were the source of the cDNA or gDNA that made up the material.

In the source study's methods: Nucleated cell number was recorded as an estimate derived from reference gene primer amplification. Repertoires were generated with immunoSEQ multiplex PCR, while TCRdb's copy carries only in-frame clones and drops some. For V, J and clone size, that table is used; D and trimming come from the DNA. The sample lists 100,000 to 150,000 clones, about 70% seen once, with 2.2% in the top ten. The chain carries TRBV20-1 and TRBJ2-7; D is possibly TRBD1 (6 bases). Sequencing was performed on peripheral blood. The sequence came from a woman in her seventies with acute or convalescent COVID-19. For the CDR3, the DNA is TGCAGTGCTTTACAGGGTAACGAGCAGTACTTC. Encoded protein: CSALQGNEQYF.